These T cell receptor beta chains were read from a single sample in a study of patients and donors after allogeneic stem cell transplantation. One entry per CDR3 protein results from TCRdb running MiXCR on the RT-PCR reads. The sample gives about a million distinct CDR3 sequences, approximately 19% of which show up once; roughly 6% is in the top ten. Sequencing was performed on blood, either unsorted or a sorted T cell fraction (not recorded which). The receptors originated from a human donor who was either an allogeneic HSCT recipient or a stem cell or donor lymphocyte infusion donor (not recorded which). It is not recorded whose cells these are; they may come from a transplant donor. Both conserved end residues are part of each CDR3. Each record gives: J gene, V gene, CDR3 protein.

>TRBJ2-7|TRBV2
CASLDGLDSYEQYF
>TRBJ2-6|TRBV7-9
CASSRGGGGANVLTF
>TRBJ1-5|TRBV20-1
CSATQGTEPNQPQHF
>TRBJ2-7|TRBV2
CASKVSTYEQYF
>TRBJ2-3|TRBV12-3/TRBV12-4
CASAGGADTQYF
>TRBJ2-1|TRBV3-1
CASRKGGAGDEQFF
>TRBJ2-1|TRBV24-1
CATSDVASGSQYNEQFF
>TRBJ2-7|TRBV15
CATSDILETYEQYF
>TRBJ2-3|TRBV20-1
CSARPPRGPPRTDTQYF
>TRBJ2-7|TRBV12-3/TRBV12-4
CASSLRALSSYEQYF
>TRBJ2-1|TRBV29-1
CSVEDRGKASYNEQFF
>TRBJ1-5|TRBV4-3
CASSQDWVLNQPQHF
>TRBJ1-5|TRBV7-9
CASSLDGLEYQPQHF
>TRBJ2-2|TRBV2
CASNTPNTGELFF
>TRBJ2-7|TRBV7-2
CASSDIREISEAEQYF
>TRBJ1-6|TRBV6-5
CASSYDPGGIAPLHF
>TRBJ1-2|TRBV7-9
CASSLDTATNYGYTF
>TRBJ1-4|TRBV10-3
CAISEWGDEKLFF
>TRBJ2-1|TRBV5-1
CASSRGFTYNEQFF
>TRBJ1-2|TRBV25-1
CASSEAGQRNYGYTF
>TRBJ2-1|TRBV12-3/TRBV12-4
CASSWDSYNEQFF
>TRBJ2-1|TRBV12-5
CASGLPIGTSGPYNEQFF
>TRBJ2-7|TRBV12-3/TRBV12-4
CASSERTGGTSRSYEQYF
>TRBJ2-7|TRBV10-3
CAISVTSGGVNEQYF
>TRBJ1-1|TRBV20-1
CSANSGAEAFF
>TRBJ1-5|TRBV20-1
CSASWVGNQPQHF
>TRBJ1-1|TRBV20-1
CSARSQPNTEAFF
>TRBJ2-2|TRBV7-8
CASSPRPRDTGELFF
>TRBJ2-7|TRBV15
CATSDRDRGHYEQYF
>TRBJ1-1|TRBV30
CAWSNTGEAFF
>TRBJ2-7|TRBV18
CASSPHGAYEQYF
>TRBJ1-1|TRBV12-3/TRBV12-4
CASSLAKEGEAFF
>TRBJ2-7|TRBV27
CASSLSGGYEQYF
>TRBJ1-1|TRBV2
CASSSPAGPNTEAFF
>TRBJ2-2|TRBV5-1
CASSSANTGELFF
>TRBJ2-2|TRBV12-3/TRBV12-4
CASSLAERTGELFF
>TRBJ2-3|TRBV20-1
CSARVGGSDTQYF
>TRBJ2-3|TRBV4-1
CASSQDEGGPSTDTQYF
>TRBJ1-1|TRBV5-1
CASSFSGGSEAFF
>TRBJ2-7|TRBV2
CASSGGLLYEQYF
>TRBJ2-2|TRBV5-6
CASSDQTGANTGELFF
>TRBJ2-6|TRBV5-1
CASSLVSLSGANVLTF
>TRBJ2-7|TRBV7-9
CASSYRDRETIRDEQYF